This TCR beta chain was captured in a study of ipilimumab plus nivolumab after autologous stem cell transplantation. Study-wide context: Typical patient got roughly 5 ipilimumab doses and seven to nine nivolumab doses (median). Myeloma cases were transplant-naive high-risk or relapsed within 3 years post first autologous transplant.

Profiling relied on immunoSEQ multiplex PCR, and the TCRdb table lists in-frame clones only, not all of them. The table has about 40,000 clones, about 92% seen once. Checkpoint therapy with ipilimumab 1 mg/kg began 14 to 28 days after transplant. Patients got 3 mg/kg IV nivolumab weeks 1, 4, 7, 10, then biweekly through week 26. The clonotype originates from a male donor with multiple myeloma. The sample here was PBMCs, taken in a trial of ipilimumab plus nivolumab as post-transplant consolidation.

CDR3 in amino acids: CASSLLATNEKLFF. The CDR3 coding sequence is TGCGCCAGCAGCTTGTTGGCAACTAATGAAAAACTGTTTTTT. The chain is built from TRBV5-1 and TRBJ1-4; unclear D gene. Germline V gives CDR1 SGHRS, CDR2 YFSETQ. This CDR3 has 14 amino acids. With 1 base removed from V and 0 bases from J, the gap between germline ends came to 4 bases.